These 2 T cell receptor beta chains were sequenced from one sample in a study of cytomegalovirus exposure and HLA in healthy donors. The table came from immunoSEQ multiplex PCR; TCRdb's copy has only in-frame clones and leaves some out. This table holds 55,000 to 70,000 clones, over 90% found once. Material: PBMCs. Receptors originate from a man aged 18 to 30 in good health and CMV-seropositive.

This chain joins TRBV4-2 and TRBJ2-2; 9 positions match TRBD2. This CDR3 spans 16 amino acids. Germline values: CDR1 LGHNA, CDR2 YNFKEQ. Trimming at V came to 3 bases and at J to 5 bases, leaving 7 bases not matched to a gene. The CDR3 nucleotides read TGTGCCAGCAGCCAGAGTAGCGGGAGTTTAACCGGGGAGCTGTTTTTT. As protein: CASSQSSGSLTGELFF.

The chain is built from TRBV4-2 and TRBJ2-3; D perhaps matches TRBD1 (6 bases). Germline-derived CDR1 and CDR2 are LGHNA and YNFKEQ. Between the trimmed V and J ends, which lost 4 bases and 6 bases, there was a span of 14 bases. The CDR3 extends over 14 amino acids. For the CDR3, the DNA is TGTGCCAGCAGCCTCGGACAGTCCCCTGATACGCAGTATTTT. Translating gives CASSLGQSPDTQYF.